This T cell receptor beta chain originates from a study of Graves' ophthalmopathy and Graves' hyperthyroidism. Study conclusions and caveats: Both an approximately 68% sensitivity and an approximately 72% specificity characterized the model's predictions of ophthalmopathy progression.

Germline CDR1 SEHNR, CDR2 FQNEAQ (reference sequence). CDR3 length: 15 amino acids. V was clipped by 7 bases and J by 5 bases; unmatched bases: 8. Amplifying from RNA transcripts, the study obtained TCR beta CDR3 regions. Second-round multiplex PCR followed a first-round RT-PCR using HTBI primers. One entry per CDR3 protein results from TCRdb running MiXCR on the multiplex PCR reads. The sample lists hundreds of thousands of distinct CDR3 sequences; 35% to 45% were seen once. Of note for this clonotype: What it binds is unknown.

Each donor who had ophthalmopathy showed moderate-to-severe activity, a CAS of ≥3, a NOSPECS of ≥4, and a duration under 3 months. Sequenced material: peripheral blood. The chain is built from TRBV7-9 and TRBJ1-4; 9 bases agree with TRBD1. The sequence was obtained from an adult man with Graves' ophthalmopathy. The CDR3 is CASNTAGTGNEKLFF. The CDR3 nucleotides read TGTGCCAGCAACACGGCCGGGACAGGGAATGAAAAACTGTTTTTT.